The T cell receptor beta chain under discussion was sequenced for a study of regulatory T cells in long-lasting Graves disease. V lost 5 bases and J 10 bases, leaving 9 bases between the germline ends. This CDR3 is 11 amino acids long. In germline, CDR1 is MDHEN, CDR2 SYDVKM. As to time point: newly diagnosed GD, antithyroid drugs for less than 3 months. RNA from PBMCs was the source of the TCR library. With respect to this clonotype: This may be a read error: a much more frequent sequence differs by one nucleotide.

Arm-PCR with iRepertoire HTBI primers amplified the CDR3 regions for these TCR beta libraries. One entry per CDR3 protein results from TCRdb running MiXCR on the multiplex PCR reads. Here the sample spans roughly 500,000 distinct CDR3 sequences, 13% to 15% being singletons. These data also featured in a second study, about T cells in Graves' hyperthyroidism and ophthalmopathy.

This TCR derives from a woman aged 50 to 60 with Graves disease. The rearrangement uses TRBV28 and TRBJ2-1, with D hard to call. The sample consisted of peripheral blood mononuclear cells (PBMCs), taken at new diagnosis, from a patient treated with antithyroid drugs. CDR3 bases: TGTGCCAGCAGTGACCTTCTCGAGCAGTTCTTC. It yields the protein CASSDLLEQFF.